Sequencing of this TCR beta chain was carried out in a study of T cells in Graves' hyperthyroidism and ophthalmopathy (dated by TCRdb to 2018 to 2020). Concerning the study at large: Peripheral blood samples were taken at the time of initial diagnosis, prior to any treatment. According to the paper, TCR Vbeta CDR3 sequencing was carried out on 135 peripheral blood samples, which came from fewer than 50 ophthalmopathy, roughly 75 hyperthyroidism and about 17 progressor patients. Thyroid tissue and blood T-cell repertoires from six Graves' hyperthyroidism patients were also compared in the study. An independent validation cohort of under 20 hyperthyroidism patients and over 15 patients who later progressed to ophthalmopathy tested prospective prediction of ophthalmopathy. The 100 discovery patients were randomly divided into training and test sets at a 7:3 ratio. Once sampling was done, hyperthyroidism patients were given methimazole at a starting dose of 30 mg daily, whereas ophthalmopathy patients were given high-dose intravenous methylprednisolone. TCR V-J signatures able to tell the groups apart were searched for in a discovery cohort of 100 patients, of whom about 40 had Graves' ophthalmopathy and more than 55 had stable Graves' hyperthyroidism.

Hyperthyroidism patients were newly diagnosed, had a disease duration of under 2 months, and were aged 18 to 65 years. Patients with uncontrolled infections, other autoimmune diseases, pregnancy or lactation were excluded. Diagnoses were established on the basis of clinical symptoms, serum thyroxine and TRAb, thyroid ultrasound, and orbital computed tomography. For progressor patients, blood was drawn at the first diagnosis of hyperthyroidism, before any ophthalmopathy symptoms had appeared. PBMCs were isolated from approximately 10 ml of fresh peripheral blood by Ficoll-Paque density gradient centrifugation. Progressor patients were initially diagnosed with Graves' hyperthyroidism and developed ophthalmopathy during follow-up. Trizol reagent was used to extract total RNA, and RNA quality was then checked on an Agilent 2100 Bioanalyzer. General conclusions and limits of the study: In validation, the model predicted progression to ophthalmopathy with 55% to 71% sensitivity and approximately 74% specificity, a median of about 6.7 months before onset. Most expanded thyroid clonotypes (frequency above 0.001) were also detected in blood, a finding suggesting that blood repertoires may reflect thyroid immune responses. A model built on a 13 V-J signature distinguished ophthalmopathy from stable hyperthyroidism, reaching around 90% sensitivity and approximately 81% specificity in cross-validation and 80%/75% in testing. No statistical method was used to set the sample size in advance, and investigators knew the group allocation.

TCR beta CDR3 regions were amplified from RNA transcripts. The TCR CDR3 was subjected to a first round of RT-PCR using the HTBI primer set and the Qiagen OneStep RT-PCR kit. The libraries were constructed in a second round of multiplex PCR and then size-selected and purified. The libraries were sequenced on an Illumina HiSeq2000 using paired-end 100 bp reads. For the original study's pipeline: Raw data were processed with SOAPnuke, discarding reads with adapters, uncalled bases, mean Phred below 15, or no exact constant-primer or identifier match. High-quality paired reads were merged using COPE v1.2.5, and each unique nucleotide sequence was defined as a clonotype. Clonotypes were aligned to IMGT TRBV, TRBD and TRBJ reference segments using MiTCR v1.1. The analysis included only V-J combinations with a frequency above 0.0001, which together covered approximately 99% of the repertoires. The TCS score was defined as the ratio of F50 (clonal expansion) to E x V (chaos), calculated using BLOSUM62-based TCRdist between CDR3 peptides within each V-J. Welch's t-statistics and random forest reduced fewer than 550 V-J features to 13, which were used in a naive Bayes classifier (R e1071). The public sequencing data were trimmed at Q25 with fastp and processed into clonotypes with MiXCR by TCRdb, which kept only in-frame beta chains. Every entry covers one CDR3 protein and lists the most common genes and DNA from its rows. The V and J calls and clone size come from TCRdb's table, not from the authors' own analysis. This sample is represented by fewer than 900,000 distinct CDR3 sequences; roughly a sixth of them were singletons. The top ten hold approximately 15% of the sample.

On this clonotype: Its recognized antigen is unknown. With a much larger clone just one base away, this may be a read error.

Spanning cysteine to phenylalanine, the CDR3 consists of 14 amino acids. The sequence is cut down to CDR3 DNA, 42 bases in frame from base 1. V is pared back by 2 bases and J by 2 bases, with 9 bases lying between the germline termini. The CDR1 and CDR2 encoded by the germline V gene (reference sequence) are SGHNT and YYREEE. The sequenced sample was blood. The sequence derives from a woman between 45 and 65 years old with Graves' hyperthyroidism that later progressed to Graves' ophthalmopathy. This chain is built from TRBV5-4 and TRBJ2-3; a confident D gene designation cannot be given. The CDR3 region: CASSLSAPTDTQYF. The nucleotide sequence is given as TGTGCCAGCAGCTTATCGGCGCCCACAGATACGCAGTATTTT.